Shown below are 8 T cell receptor beta chains from a single sample sequenced in a study of T-cell memory formation after mild COVID-19. From the 5' RACE reads, TCRdb called clonotypes with MiXCR, one entry per CDR3 protein. The sample contains 50,000 or so distinct CDR3 sequences, more than 9% of which appear only once. What was sequenced was PBMCs or a T cell subset sorted from them (not recorded which). These receptors came from a man aged 18-30 years who had mild COVID-19 (a few samples of this study predate the infection). Cell type and time point are not known.

This clonotype has ten or more counts. The chain recombines TRBV20-1 with TRBJ2-5; D is perhaps TRBD1 or TRBD2 (5 bases each). Germline CDR1 is DFQATT and CDR2 is SNEGSKA (reference sequence). The V gene lost 0 bases and the J gene lost 5 bases, with 19 bases spanning the gap. This CDR3 region has 16 residues. The CDR3 coding sequence is TGCAGTGCTAGAGATCCGTCGCTGGGGGTCCGGGAGACCCAGTACTTC. Translated: CSARDPSLGVRETQYF.

This clonotype was counted at least ten times. The rearrangement links TRBV7-2 to TRBJ2-7; D is ambiguous. This CDR3 region has 17 residues. V was cut by 5 bases and J by 0 bases, with 20 bases left in between. Germline CDR1 SGHTA, CDR2 FQGNSA. In nucleotides, the CDR3 is TGTGCCAGCAGCCCTTCCGTGGGCAGAAAAAGCTCCTACGAGCAGTACTTC. It translates to CASSPSVGRKSSYEQYF.

The chain carries TRBV5-1 and TRBJ2-2; D is ambiguous. The CDR3 is made up of 14 amino acids. Germline V gene sequence: CDR1 SGHRS, CDR2 YFSETQ. The ends were cut back, 4 bases at V and 6 bases at J, with 13 bases in the middle. CDR3 region: CASSATLESGELFF. The CDR3 DNA sequence: TGCGCCAGCAGCGCCACTCTAGAATCCGGGGAGCTGTTTTTT.

V is TRBV28 and J is TRBJ2-7; 10 bases agree with TRBD1. J lost 7 bases, V lost 3 bases, and 9 bases had no gene match. The CDR3 consists of 15 residues. CDR1 is MDHEN, CDR2 SYDVKM, per germline. The CDR3 sequence is CASSFPGDRGVEQYV. CDR3 bases: TGTGCCAGCAGTTTCCCTGGGGACAGGGGAGTGGAGCAGTACGTC.

This clonotype was observed many times. The rearrangement links TRBV5-1 to TRBJ2-3; D may be TRBD2 (6 bases). Germline CDR1 and CDR2: SGHRS and YFSETQ. This CDR3 contains 16 residues. V dropped 0 bases and J dropped 2 bases, with 13 bases sitting between them. CDR3 DNA: TGCGCCAGCAGCTTGGCCAACGGGGGAGCCACAGATACGCAGTATTTT. Protein: CASSLANGGATDTQYF.

In this sample, this clonotype turned up many times. This chain uses TRBV4-2 with TRBJ1-6; D gene unclear. Germline lookup yields CDR1 LGHNA and CDR2 YNFKEQ. V dropped 4 bases and J dropped 4 bases, with 11 bases sitting between them. The CDR3 is made up of 15 amino acids. CDR3 amino acids: CASSPTLGYNSPLHF. The CDR3 bases are TGTGCCAGCAGCCCGACGTTGGGGTATAATTCACCCCTCCACTTT.

This chain connects TRBV14 to TRBJ1-4; unclear D gene. The germline V gene has CDR1 SGHDN and CDR2 FVKESK. The CDR3 totals 14 residues. Trimming stripped 4 bases from V and 8 bases from J, with 14 bases between. The CDR3 loop reads CASSRQILGEKLFF. The DNA for the CDR3 is TGTGCCAGCAGCCGCCAAATCTTGGGAGAAAAACTGTTTTTT.

This clonotype has just a few counts. The chain uses TRBV2 and TRBJ2-2; D gene uncertain. The germline gives CDR1 SNHLY, CDR2 FYNNEI. The V end lost 4 bases, the J end lost 0 bases, and 9 bases lay between the germline ends. CDR3 size: 15 residues. The CDR3 loop reads CASSVYYSNTGELFF. The CDR3 nucleotides read TGTGCCAGCAGTGTGTATTACTCGAACACCGGGGAGCTGTTTTTT.